These 24 T cell receptor beta chains were all obtained from the same sample, sequenced in a study of blood T cell repertoires in COVID-19. Sequenced by immunoSEQ multiplex PCR; TCRdb stores in-frame clones only, minus some. The data hold over 150,000 clones, with 86% observed a single time. The sample taken for sequencing was peripheral blood. All receptors come from a man between 65 and 85 years old with active or convalescent COVID-19.

This clone was seen only a few times. This specimen includes other DNA sequences encoding the same CDR3. The genes are TRBV6-2 or TRBV6-3 and TRBJ2-3, with D perhaps matching TRBD1 (6 bases). The germline V gene has CDR1 MNHEY and CDR2 SVGEGT. The CDR3 sequence is 13 residues long. Trimming pared 6 bases from V and 2 bases from J, leaving 9 bases between. CDR3 sequence (DNA): TGTGCCAGCAGCCGGGACAACACAGATACGCAGTATTTT. This gives the protein CASSRDNTDTQYF.

The chain has TRBV5-1 and TRBJ2-7; 7 bases fit TRBD1. CDR3 length: 14 amino acids. From germline, CDR1 is SGHRS and CDR2 YFSETQ. Unmatched junction bases numbered 3, after V lost 1 base and J lost 2 bases. The CDR3 nucleotides read TGCGCCAGCAGCTTGAGCGGACAGGCCTACGAGCAGTACTTC. Amino acids: CASSLSGQAYEQYF.

V gene TRBV2 combines with J gene TRBJ2-1, with a weak D call TRBD1 (6 bases). CDR1 is SNHLY, CDR2 FYNNEI, per germline. Trimming cost V 6 bases and J 4 bases, with 10 bases left between them. This CDR3 has 13 residues. As DNA, the CDR3 is TGTGCCAGCAGCCGGGACAAATACAATGAGCAGTTCTTC. This translates into CASSRDKYNEQFF.

This chain connects TRBV6-6 to TRBJ2-7; 9 bases align to TRBD1. J lost 0 bases, V lost 6 bases, and 6 bases had no gene match. The CDR3 loop spans 15 amino acids. Germline CDR1 MNHNY, CDR2 SVGAGI (reference sequence). The CDR3 is CASSPQGAYSYEQYF. For the CDR3, the DNA is TGTGCCAGCAGCCCACAGGGGGCTTACTCCTACGAGCAGTACTTC.

V gene TRBV2 combines with J gene TRBJ2-2; D unresolved. The CDR3 has 15 amino acids. V gave up 4 bases and J gave up 1 base, with 10 bases separating them. Germline CDR1 and CDR2: SNHLY and FYNNEI. The CDR3 DNA is TGTGCCAGCAGTGTGGAGAGATTGAACACCGGGGAGCTGTTTTTT. Translated, it gives CASSVERLNTGELFF.

This chain links TRBV11-2 with TRBJ1-1, with a possible D match to TRBD1 (6 bases). CDR1 is SGHAT, CDR2 FQNNGV, per germline. V lost 3 bases, J lost 8 bases, and 19 bases lay in between. The CDR3 loop spans 15 amino acids. DNA of the CDR3: TGTGCCAGCAGCTTGGAACCAGGGGCCGCCCACGAAGCTTTCTTT. Protein: CASSLEPGAAHEAFF.

This chain joins TRBV4-1 and TRBJ1-1; TRBD1 agrees at 8 bases. This CDR3 spans 13 amino acids. Germline CDR1 is MGHRA and CDR2 is YSYEKL. V shed 5 bases and J 5 bases; nucleotides not matched to a gene: 4. CDR3 sequence: CASSEQGGTEAFF. CDR3 sequence (DNA): TGCGCCAGCAGCGAACAGGGGGGAACTGAAGCTTTCTTT.

The chain employs TRBV7-2 and TRBJ1-1; D remains ambiguous. This CDR3 has 13 residues. Germline CDR1 SGHTA, CDR2 FQGNSA. V was trimmed by 2 bases and J by 7 bases, leaving 11 bases between them. The CDR3 DNA is TGTGCCAGCAGCTTACAGCCCGAGGATGAAGCTTTCTTT. Amino acids: CASSLQPEDEAFF.

The chain employs TRBV7-8 and TRBJ2-2; D is unclear. The CDR3 loop spans 14 amino acids. The V gene's germline CDR1 is SGHVS and CDR2 FQNEAQ. V was cut by 1 base and J by 6 bases, with 9 bases left in between. CDR3 bases: TGTGCCAGCAGCTTAGGCAGACAACCCGGGGAGCTGTTTTTT. Its translation: CASSLGRQPGELFF.

The V call is TRBV27, the J call TRBJ1-1; TRBD1 matches 7 bases. Germline V gene sequence: CDR1 MNHEY, CDR2 SMNVEV (reference sequence). The V segment lost 3 bases and the J segment 3 bases; nucleotides outside the gene matches: 7. The CDR3 length is 15 residues. The CDR3 DNA follows: TGTGCCAGCAGTTTGGACAGGAGGACGGACACTGAAGCTTTCTTT. Amino acid sequence: CASSLDRRTDTEAFF.

The chain is built from TRBV28 and TRBJ1-2, with D tentatively TRBD1 (5 bases). Germline values: CDR1 MDHEN, CDR2 SYDVKM. V was shortened by 5 bases and J by 6 bases, with 13 bases between the two germline ends. This CDR3 spans 13 amino acids. CDR3 in amino acids: CASSPRKGDGYTF. CDR3 nucleotide sequence: TGTGCCAGCAGTCCGCGTAAAGGGGATGGCTACACCTTC.

As for this clone: Different DNA sequences within this sample yield the same CDR3. The chain joins TRBV7-2 to TRBJ1-5; D gene unclear. Germline V gene lookup returns CDR1 SGHTA and CDR2 FQGNSA. This CDR3 is 15 amino acids long. Deletions cut 0 bases from V and 3 bases from J, with 9 bases between. CDR3 nucleotides: TGTGCCAGCAGCTTAGCCCCCAGTTCCAATCAGCCCCAGCATTTT. Residues: CASSLAPSSNQPQHF.

J is TRBJ1-2 and V is TRBV15; possibly TRBD1 for D (5 bases). The CDR3 loop spans 14 amino acids. V was pared by 0 bases and J by 9 bases, with 14 bases between. The germline V gene has CDR1 LNHNV and CDR2 YYDKDF (reference sequence). This CDR3 is CATSRDTTAMRYTF. In DNA, the CDR3 is TGTGCCACCAGCAGAGATACGACAGCGATGCGCTACACCTTC.

The rearrangement joins TRBV7-6 to TRBJ2-7; 10 bases match TRBD1. V lost 2 bases, J lost 5 bases, and 6 bases stayed unmatched. CDR1 SGHVS and CDR2 FNYEAQ come from the germline V gene. The CDR3 covers 15 residues. CDR3 nucleotides: TGTGCCAGCAGCTTACCCGGGACAGGGGCGAACGAGCAGTACTTC. It codes for CASSLPGTGANEQYF. The full variable domain, its missing parts supplied by reference TRBV7-6 and TRBJ2-7, is GAGVSQSPRYKVTKRGQDVALRCDPISGHVSLYWYRQALGQGPEFLTYFNYEAQQDKSGLPNDRFSAERPEGSISTLTIQRTEQRDSAMYRCASSLPGTGANEQYFGPGTRLTVT.

In this sample, this clone turned up a few times. The rearrangement joins TRBV21-1 to TRBJ2-2; whether TRBD2, the table's D call, matches the DNA was not checked. TRBV21-1 is a pseudogene locus. The CDR3 is made up of 14 amino acids. CDR3 bases: TGTGCCAGCAGCAAAAAGAGGGACACCGGGGAGCTGTTTTTT. Protein product: CASSKKRDTGELFF.

The chain combines TRBV5-1 with TRBJ2-5; weak D call: TRBD1 (7 bases). V lost 0 bases to trimming and J lost 1 base, with 13 bases between them. Germline V CDR1 and CDR2: SGHRS, YFSETQ. This CDR3 contains 16 residues. The CDR3 here is CASSLAGAGGQETQYF. CDR3 coding DNA: TGCGCCAGCAGCTTGGCGGGGGCAGGGGGCCAAGAGACCCAGTACTTC.

The gene calls are TRBV7-9 and TRBJ2-7; TRBD1 matches at 7 bases. CDR3 length: 19 amino acids. The germline V gene has CDR1 SEHNR and CDR2 FQNEAQ (reference sequence). V lost 1 base, J lost 1 base, and 16 bases stayed unmatched. The CDR3 spells CASSLVTAPTGQVSYEQYF. The CDR3 DNA sequence: TGTGCCAGCAGCTTAGTTACCGCCCCCACTGGACAGGTTTCCTACGAGCAGTACTTC.

The chain couples TRBV21-1 to TRBJ2-6; no DNA check was done on the table's D call, TRBD2. TRBV21-1 is listed as a pseudogene. CDR3 length: 15 residues. The CDR3 region has the DNA TGTGCCAGCAGCAAGGAGGGGCTTGGGGCCAACGTCCTGACTTTC. Encoded protein: CASSKEGLGANVLTF.

Here the CDR3 DNA reads TGTGCCAGCTGGAGCACTGGGGCCAACGTCCTGACTTTC. This translates into CASWSTGANVLTF. This chain uses TRBV6-5 with TRBJ2-6; the D is unclear. The ends were cut back, 8 bases at V and 2 bases at J, with 7 bases in the middle. CDR1 is MNHEY and CDR2 is SVGAGI in the germline V gene. This CDR3 has 13 residues.

The J gene is TRBJ2-7, the V gene TRBV5-1; 7 positions agree with TRBD2. This CDR3 contains 13 residues. The germline V gene has CDR1 SGHRS and CDR2 YFSETQ. Trimming removed 2 bases from V and 4 bases from J; junction bases left unmatched: 3. Here the CDR3 reads CASSFAGGYEQYF. The CDR3, as DNA: TGCGCCAGCAGCTTTGCCGGGGGGTACGAGCAGTACTTC.

This clone came up a few times. The rearrangement joins TRBV27 to TRBJ2-2, with a possible D match to TRBD2 (7 bases). This CDR3 contains 16 residues. V was pared by 5 bases and J by 9 bases, with 22 bases between. Germline loops: CDR1 MNHEY, CDR2 SMNVEV (reference sequence). Here the CDR3 DNA reads TGTGCCAGCAGTCCCCGGGGGGCCGGGACCGGGAGGGAGCTGTTTTTT. It specifies CASSPRGAGTGRELFF.

For the CDR3, the DNA is TGTGCCAGCAGCTTAGGGGCTAGCGGATCCCAAGAGACCCAGTACTTC. Amino acid sequence: CASSLGASGSQETQYF. The chain carries TRBV7-2 and TRBJ2-5, with 7 bases aligning to TRBD2. Germline V gives CDR1 SGHTA, CDR2 FQGNSA. With 1 base clipped from V and 1 base from J, the junction kept 6 bases outside the gene matches. CDR3 length equals 16 residues. Combining the CDR3 with reference TRBV7-2 and TRBJ2-5 gives the whole variable domain GAGVSQSPSNKVTEKGKDVELRCDPISGHTALYWYRQSLGQGLEFLIYFQGNSAPDKSGLPSDRFSAERTGGSVSTLTIQRTQQEDSAVYLCASSLGASGSQETQYFGPGTRLLVL.

The V gene is TRBV5-1, the J gene TRBJ1-2; possibly TRBD1 for D (5 bases). V was shortened by 0 bases and J by 7 bases, with 16 bases between the two germline ends. CDR1 is SGHRS and CDR2 is YFSETQ in the germline V gene. CDR3 length equals 15 residues. CDR3 residues: CASSLGDFFGLGYTF. The CDR3 DNA follows: TGCGCCAGCAGCTTGGGGGACTTTTTTGGTCTTGGCTACACCTTC. Full variable domain (outside the CDR3, taken from reference TRBV5-1 and TRBJ1-2): KAGVTQTPRYLIKTRGQQVTLSCSPISGHRSVSWYQQTPGQGLQFLFEYFSETQRNKGNFPGRFSGRQFSNSRSEMNVSTLELGDSALYLCASSLGDFFGLGYTFGSGTRLTVV.

V is TRBV28 and J is TRBJ2-3, with a possible D match to TRBD2 (8 bases). Germline V gene sequence: CDR1 MDHEN, CDR2 SYDVKM. V lost 5 bases to trimming and J lost 10 bases, with 22 bases between them. The CDR3 is made up of 15 amino acids. The CDR3 region has the DNA TGTGCCAGCAGTATCTGGTCCGTTAGCGGGACAGCGCAGTATTTT. As protein: CASSIWSVSGTAQYF.